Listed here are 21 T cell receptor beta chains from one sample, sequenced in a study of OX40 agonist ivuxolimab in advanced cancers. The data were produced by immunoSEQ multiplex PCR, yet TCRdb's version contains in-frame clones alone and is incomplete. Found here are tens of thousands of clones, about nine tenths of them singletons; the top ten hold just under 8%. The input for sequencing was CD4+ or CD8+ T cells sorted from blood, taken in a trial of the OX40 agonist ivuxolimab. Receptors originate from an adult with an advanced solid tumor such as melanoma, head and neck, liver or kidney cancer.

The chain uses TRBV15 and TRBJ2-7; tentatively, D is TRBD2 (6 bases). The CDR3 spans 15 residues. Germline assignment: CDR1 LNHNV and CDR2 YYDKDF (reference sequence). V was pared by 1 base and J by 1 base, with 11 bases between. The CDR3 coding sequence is TGTGCCACCAGCAGAGTGGGAGGCGCTTCCTACGAGCAGTACTTC. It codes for CATSRVGGASYEQYF.

CDR3 nucleotide sequence: TGTGCCAGCACCTTACAGACCAGAGACTATGGCTACACCTTC. Translated: CASTLQTRDYGYTF. V and J are TRBV6-1 and TRBJ1-2; D uncertain. Germline V gene sequence: CDR1 MNHNS, CDR2 SASEGT. Deletions cut 7 bases from V and 3 bases from J, with 15 bases between. The CDR3 runs 14 residues.

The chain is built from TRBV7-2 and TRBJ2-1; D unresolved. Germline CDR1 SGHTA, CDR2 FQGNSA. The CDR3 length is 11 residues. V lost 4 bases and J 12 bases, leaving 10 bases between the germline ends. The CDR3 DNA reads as TGTGCCAGCAGCTCCGTCATGGGGCAGTTCTTC. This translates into CASSSVMGQFF.

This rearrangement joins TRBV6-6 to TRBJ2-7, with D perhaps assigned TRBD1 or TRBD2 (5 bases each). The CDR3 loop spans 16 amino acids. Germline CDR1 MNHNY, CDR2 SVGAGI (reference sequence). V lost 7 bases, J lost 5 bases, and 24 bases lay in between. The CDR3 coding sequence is TGTGCCAGCACCAAACCCGTAGTGGGGGTTGAGAACGAGCAGTACTTC. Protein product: CASTKPVVGVENEQYF.

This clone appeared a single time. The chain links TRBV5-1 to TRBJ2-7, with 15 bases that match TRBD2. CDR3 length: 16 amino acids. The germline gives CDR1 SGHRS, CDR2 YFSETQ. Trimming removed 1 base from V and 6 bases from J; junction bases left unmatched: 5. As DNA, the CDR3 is TGCGCCAGCAGCTTGATGGGACTAGCGGGAGGTGGCGAGCAGTACTTC. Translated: CASSLMGLAGGGEQYF.

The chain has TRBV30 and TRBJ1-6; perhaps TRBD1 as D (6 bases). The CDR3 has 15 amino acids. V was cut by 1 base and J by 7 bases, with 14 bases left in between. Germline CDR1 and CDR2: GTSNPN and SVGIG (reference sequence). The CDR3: CAWSAGPTGNSPLHF. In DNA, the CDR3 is TGTGCCTGGAGTGCGGGGCCCACAGGGAATTCACCCCTCCACTTT.

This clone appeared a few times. CDR3 in DNA: TGTGCCTGGAGTGTCAAGGGCAGGGGGTTAAGCGCTGGAAACACCATATATTTT. This sequence encodes CAWSVKGRGLSAGNTIYF. The chain recombines TRBV30 with TRBJ1-3; 7 bases map to TRBD1. This CDR3 comprises 18 residues. Germline V gene lookup returns CDR1 GTSNPN and CDR2 SVGIG (reference sequence). With V trimmed by 0 bases and J by 2 bases, 13 bases remained unmatched.

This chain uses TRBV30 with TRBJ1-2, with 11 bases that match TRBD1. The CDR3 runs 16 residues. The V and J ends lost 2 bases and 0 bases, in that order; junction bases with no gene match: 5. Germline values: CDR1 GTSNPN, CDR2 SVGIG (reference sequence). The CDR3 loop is CAWSRGQGASNYGYTF. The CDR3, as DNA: TGTGCCTGGAGTCGAGGACAGGGGGCCTCTAACTATGGCTACACCTTC.

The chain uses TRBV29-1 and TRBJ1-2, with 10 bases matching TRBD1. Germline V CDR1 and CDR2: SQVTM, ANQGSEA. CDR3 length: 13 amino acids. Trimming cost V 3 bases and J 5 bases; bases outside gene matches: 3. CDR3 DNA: TGCAGCGTTGAGGGGACAGGGGAGTATGGCTACACCTTC. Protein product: CSVEGTGEYGYTF.

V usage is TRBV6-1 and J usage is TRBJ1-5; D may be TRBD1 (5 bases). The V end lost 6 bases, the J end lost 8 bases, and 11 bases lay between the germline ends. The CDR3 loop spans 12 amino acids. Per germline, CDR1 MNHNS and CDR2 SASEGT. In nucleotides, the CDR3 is TGTGCCAGCAGCGGCGGGGGGAAGCCCCAGCATTTT. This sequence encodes CASSGGGKPQHF.

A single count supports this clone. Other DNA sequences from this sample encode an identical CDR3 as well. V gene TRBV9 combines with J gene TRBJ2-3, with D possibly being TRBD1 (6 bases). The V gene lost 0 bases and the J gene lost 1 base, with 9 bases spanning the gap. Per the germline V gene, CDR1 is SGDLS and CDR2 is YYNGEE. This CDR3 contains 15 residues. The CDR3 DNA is TGTGCCAGCAGCGTAGAACAGGGCCGCACAGATACGCAGTATTTT. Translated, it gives CASSVEQGRTDTQYF.

The CDR3 region has the DNA TGTGCCAGCAGAAAGTACCGGGACAGGGTAGGCGAGCAGTACTTC. As protein: CASRKYRDRVGEQYF. V gene TRBV27 combines with J gene TRBJ2-7; 9 bases agree with TRBD1. Germline CDR1 reads MNHEY; CDR2 reads SMNVEV (reference sequence). There are 15 residues in the CDR3. J gave up 6 bases and V 6 bases, and 12 bases lay outside the gene matches.

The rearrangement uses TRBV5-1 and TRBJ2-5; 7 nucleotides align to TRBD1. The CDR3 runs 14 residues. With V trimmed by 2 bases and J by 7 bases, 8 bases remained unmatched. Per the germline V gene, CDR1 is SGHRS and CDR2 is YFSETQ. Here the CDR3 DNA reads TGCGCCAGCAGCTTCCCCGACAGGGTAGGGACCCAGTACTTC. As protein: CASSFPDRVGTQYF.

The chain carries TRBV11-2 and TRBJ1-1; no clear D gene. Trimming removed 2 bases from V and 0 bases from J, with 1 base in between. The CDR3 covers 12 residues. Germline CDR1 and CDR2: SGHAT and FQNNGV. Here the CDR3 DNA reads TGTGCCAGCAGCTTACTGAACACTGAAGCTTTCTTT. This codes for CASSLLNTEAFF.

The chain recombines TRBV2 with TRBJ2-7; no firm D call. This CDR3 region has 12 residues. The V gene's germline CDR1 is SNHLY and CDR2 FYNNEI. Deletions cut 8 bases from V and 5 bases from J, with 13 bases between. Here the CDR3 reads CASGYSRNEQYF. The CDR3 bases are TGTGCCAGCGGGTATAGCCGGAACGAGCAGTACTTC.

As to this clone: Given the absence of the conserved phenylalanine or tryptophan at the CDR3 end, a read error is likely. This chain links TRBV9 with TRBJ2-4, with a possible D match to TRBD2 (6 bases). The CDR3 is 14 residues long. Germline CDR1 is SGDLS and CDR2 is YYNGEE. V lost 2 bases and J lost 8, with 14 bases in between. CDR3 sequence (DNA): TGTGCCAGCAGCGTTAGGGACTCGAGGGACATTCAGTACCTC. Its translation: CASSVRDSRDIQYL.

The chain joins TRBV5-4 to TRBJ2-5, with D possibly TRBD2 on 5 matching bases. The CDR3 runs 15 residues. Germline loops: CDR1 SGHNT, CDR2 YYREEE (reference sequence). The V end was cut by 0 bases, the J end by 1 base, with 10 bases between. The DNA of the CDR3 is TGTGCCAGCAGCTTGGCCGCCGGGGTCCAAGAGACCCAGTACTTC. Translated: CASSLAAGVQETQYF.

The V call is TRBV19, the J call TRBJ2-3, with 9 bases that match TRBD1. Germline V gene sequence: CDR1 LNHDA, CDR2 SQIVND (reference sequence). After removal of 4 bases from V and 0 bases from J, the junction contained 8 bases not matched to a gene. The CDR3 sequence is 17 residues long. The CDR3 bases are TGTGCCAGTAGTACCCCTCGACAGGGGGGGAGCACAGATACGCAGTATTTT. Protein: CASSTPRQGGSTDTQYF.

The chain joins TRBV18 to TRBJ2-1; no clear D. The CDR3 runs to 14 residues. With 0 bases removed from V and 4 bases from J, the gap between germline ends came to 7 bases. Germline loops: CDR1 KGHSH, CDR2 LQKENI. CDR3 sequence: CASSPPGTYNEQFF. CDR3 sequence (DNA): TGTGCCAGCTCACCACCGGGTACTTACAATGAGCAGTTCTTC.

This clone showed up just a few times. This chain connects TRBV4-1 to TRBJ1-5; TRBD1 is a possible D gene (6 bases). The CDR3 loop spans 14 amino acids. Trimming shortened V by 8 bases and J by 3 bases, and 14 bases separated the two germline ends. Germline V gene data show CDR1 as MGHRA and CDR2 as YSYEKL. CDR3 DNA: TGCGCCAGCGGATTAGGACAGATCAATCAGCCCCAGCATTTT. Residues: CASGLGQINQPQHF.

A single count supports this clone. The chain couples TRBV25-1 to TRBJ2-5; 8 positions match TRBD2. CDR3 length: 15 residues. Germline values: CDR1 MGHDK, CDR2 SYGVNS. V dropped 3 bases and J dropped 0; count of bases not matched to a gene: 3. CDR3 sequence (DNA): TGTGCCAGCAGTGATTTAGCGGGGTACCAAGAGACCCAGTACTTC. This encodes CASSDLAGYQETQYF.